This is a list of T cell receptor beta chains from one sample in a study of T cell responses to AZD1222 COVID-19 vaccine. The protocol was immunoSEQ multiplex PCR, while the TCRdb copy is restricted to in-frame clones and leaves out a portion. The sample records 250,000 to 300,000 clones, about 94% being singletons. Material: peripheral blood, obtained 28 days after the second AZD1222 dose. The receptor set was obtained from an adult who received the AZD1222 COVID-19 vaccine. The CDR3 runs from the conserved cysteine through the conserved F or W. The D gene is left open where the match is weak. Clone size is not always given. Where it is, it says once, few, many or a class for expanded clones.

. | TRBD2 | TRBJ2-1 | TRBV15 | TGTGCCACCAGCAGGCGGGGGGGTGAGCAGTTCTTC | CATSRRGGEQFF
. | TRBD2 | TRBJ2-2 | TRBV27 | TGTGCCAGCAGCTGGGACTACAAAAGCACCGGGGAGCTGTTTTTT | CASSWDYKSTGELFF
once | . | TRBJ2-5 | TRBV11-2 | TGTGCCAGCAGCCGGAGGCCCCAGGAGACCCAGTACTTC | CASSRRPQETQYF
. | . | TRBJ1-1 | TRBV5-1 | TGCGCCAGCAGAATAGGAAACACTGAAGCTTTCTTT | CASRIGNTEAFF
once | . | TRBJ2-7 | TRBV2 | TGTGCCAGCAATCGAGCAGGGCTGACCTACGAGCAGTACTTC | CASNRAGLTYEQYF
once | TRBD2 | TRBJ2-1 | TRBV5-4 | TGTGCCAGCAGCTCAGGGACTAGCGGGAGCTACAATGAGCAGTTCTTC | CASSSGTSGSYNEQFF
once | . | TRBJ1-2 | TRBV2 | TGTGCCAGCAGTGAGCGGGGGGCGAGCTATGGCTACACCTTC | CASSERGASYGYTF
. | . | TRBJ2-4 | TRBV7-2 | TGTGCCAGCAGCTTCGAGGGGGGAGACATTCAGTACTTC | CASSFEGGDIQYF
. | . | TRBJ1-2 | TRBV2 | TGTGCCAGCAGTCTGGGGCGCGGCTACACCTTC | CASSLGRGYTF
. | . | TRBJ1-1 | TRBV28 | TGTGCCAGCAGTTTAAAGGGGCCGCGTGGGGGCACTGAAGCTTTCTTT | CASSLKGPRGGTEAFF
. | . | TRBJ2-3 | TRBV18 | TGTGCCAGCTCAGGAACCGGGAGAGTAGATACGCAGTATTTT | CASSGTGRVDTQYF
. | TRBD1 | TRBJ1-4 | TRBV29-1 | TGCAGCGTTGAAGCCCCCCAGGGGGCAGGTGAAAAACTGTTTTTT | CSVEAPQGAGEKLFF
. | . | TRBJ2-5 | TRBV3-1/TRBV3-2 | TGTGCCAGCAGCCAAGAAGGCGGGAACCAAGAGACCCAGTACTTC | CASSQEGGNQETQYF
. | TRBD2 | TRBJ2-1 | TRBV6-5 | TGTGCCAGCAGTTCCATAGCGGGGGGGCCCTACAATGAGCAGTTCTTC | CASSSIAGGPYNEQFF
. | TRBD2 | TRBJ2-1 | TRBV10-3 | TGTGCCATCTCCTCGACTAGCGGGAACAACAATGAGCAGTTCTTC | CAISSTSGNNNEQFF
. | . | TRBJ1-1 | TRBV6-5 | TGTGCCAGCAGTCACGGACGGGGTACCACTGAAGCTTTCTTT | CASSHGRGTTEAFF
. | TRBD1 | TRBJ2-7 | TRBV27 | TGTGCCAGCAGTTTAGGGGGACAGTCGTACGAGCAGTACTTC | CASSLGGQSYEQYF
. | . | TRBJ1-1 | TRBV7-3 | TGTGCCAGCAGCTTAGGGGGAGGTGAAGCTTTCTTT | CASSLGGGEAFF
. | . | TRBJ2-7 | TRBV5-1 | TGCGCCAGCAGCCCAGGGATCGACGGCTACGAGCAGTACTTC | CASSPGIDGYEQYF
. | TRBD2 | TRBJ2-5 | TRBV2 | TGTGCCAGCAGTGAACGGACTAGTTGGGAGACCCAGTACTTC | CASSERTSWETQYF
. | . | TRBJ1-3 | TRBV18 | TGTGCCAGCTCCCCCACCGGGGGTGGCAACACCATATATTTT | CASSPTGGGNTIYF
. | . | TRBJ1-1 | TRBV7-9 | TGTGCCAGCAGAGATGGGGGGGCCATGAACACTGAAGCTTTCTTT | CASRDGGAMNTEAFF
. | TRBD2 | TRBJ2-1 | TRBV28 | TGTGCCAGCGAGTTAGCGGGTAGAGAGCAGTTCTTC | CASELAGREQFF
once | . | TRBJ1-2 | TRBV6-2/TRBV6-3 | TGTGCCAGCAGTCAAGAGGGGATCGGTGGCTACACCTTC | CASSQEGIGGYTF
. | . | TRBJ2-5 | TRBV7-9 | TGTGCCAGCAGACACAGACTGCCGCAAGAGACCCAGTACTTC | CASRHRLPQETQYF
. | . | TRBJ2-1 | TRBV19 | TGTGCCAGTAGTATATCGAGGGGTCACAATGAGCAGTTCTTC | CASSISRGHNEQFF
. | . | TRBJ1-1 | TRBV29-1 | TGCAGCGTTTGTGTCCTGAGGACTGAAGCTTTCTTT | CSVCVLRTEAFF
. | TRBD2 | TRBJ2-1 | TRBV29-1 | TGCAGCGTTGCGACTAGCGGGGAGCAGTTCTTC | CSVATSGEQFF
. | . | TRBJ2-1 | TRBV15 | TGTGCCACCAGCAGAGGGGGGGTTGGACAGTCCTACAATGAGCAGTTCTTC | CATSRGGVGQSYNEQFF
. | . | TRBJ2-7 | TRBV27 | TGTGCCAGCAGTTTATCGGCAGGGGAAGCCTACGAGCAGTACTTC | CASSLSAGEAYEQYF
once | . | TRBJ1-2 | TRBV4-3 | TGCGCCAGCAGCCAAGGAGCCTCCTATGGCTACACCTTC | CASSQGASYGYTF
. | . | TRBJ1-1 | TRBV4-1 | TGCGCCAGCAGCCAAGACAGGGGCGCTGAAGCTTTCTTT | CASSQDRGAEAFF
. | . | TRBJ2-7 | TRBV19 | TGTGCCAGTAGTTCGGGGGCGTACGAGCAGTACTTC | CASSSGAYEQYF